This T cell receptor (beta chain) stems from a study of T cell responses to AZD1222 COVID-19 vaccine. Study-wide results and caveats: The study found Spike-specific TCR breadth and depth rose after two AZD1222 doses.

Turning to this clone: Antigen specificity is unknown.

The CDR3 spans 13 residues. Libraries were prepared by immunoSEQ multiplex PCR; TCRdb keeps only in-frame clonotypes and omits some of them. The repertoire holds more than 150,000 clones, with around 92% as singletons. The origin of this receptor is an adult in good health. J is TRBJ1-5 and V is TRBV21-1; the DNA was not compared with TRBD1, the D call given in the table. TRBV21-1 is a recognized pseudogene. The sequencing here drew on peripheral blood, taken on day 0 of AZD1222 vaccination. The DNA of the CDR3 is TGTGCCAGCAGCAAACAGGGCAATCAGCCCCAGCATTTT. Its translation: CASSKQGNQPQHF.